The 23 T cell receptor beta chains presented below share a single source sample, sequenced in a study of blood T cell repertoires in COVID-19. TCRdb's copy holds only in-frame clones and misses some; the assay was immunoSEQ multiplex PCR. Among nearly 55,000 clones listed, 65% to 85% were seen once. Material: peripheral blood. The receptors derive from a human donor with active or convalescent COVID-19. The donor label of this sample is uncertain.

The chain is built from TRBV27 and TRBJ2-3; 10 nucleotides agree with TRBD1. After removal of 5 bases from V and 11 bases from J, the junction contained 4 bases not matched to a gene. The germline CDR1 and CDR2 sequences are MNHEY and SMNVEV (reference sequence). The CDR3 runs 12 residues. DNA for the CDR3: TGTGCCAGCAGTCCGACAGGGGGCGGGCAGTATTTT. It codes for CASSPTGGGQYF.

This clone occurred a few times. This sequence joins TRBV11-3 and TRBJ2-3; tentatively, D is TRBD1 (6 bases). Germline lookup yields CDR1 SGHNT and CDR2 YENEEA. The CDR3 loop spans 17 amino acids. Trimming removed 1 base at V and 0 bases at J, with 14 bases between. DNA for the CDR3: TGTGCCAGCAGCTTAGCCCTTGGGGGCGGGAGCACAGATACGCAGTATTTT. Residues: CASSLALGGGSTDTQYF.

The chain recombines TRBV2 with TRBJ2-7; 8 bases agree with TRBD1. Germline CDR1 reads SNHLY; CDR2 reads FYNNEI. CDR3 length: 13 residues. Trimming removed 3 bases from V and 7 bases from J; junction bases left unmatched: 5. The DNA for the CDR3 is TGTGCCAGCAGTGAGGACAGGGCGGGAGAGCAGTACTTC. Amino acid sequence: CASSEDRAGEQYF.

This CDR3 reads CAISSGTGGNQPQHF. In DNA form, the CDR3 reads TGTGCCATCAGCTCCGGGACCGGGGGAAATCAGCCCCAGCATTTT. The J gene is TRBJ1-5, the V gene TRBV10-3; D possibly corresponds to TRBD1 (5 bases). The CDR3 extends over 15 amino acids. Trimming took 6 bases from V and 4 from J, leaving 16 bases between them. Per the germline V gene, CDR1 is ENHRY and CDR2 is SYGVKD.

V is TRBV4-2 and J is TRBJ1-2; maybe TRBD1 (5 bases). CDR1 LGHNA and CDR2 YNFKEQ come from the germline V gene. The CDR3 has 16 residues. V lost 0 bases to trimming and J lost 2 bases, with 13 bases between them. The CDR3 DNA reads TGTGCCAGCAGCCAAGATTGGGGCAGGCGGAACTATGGCTACACCTTC. It specifies CASSQDWGRRNYGYTF.

This clone has just one count. The V gene is TRBV19, the J gene TRBJ2-2; unclear D gene. Germline CDR1 LNHDA, CDR2 SQIVND (reference sequence). The ends were cut back, 7 bases at V and 3 bases at J, with 12 bases in the middle. This CDR3 is 14 amino acids long. In DNA, the CDR3 is TGTGCCAGTAACGCGCGGCGTTACACCGGGGAGCTGTTTTTT. Its protein is CASNARRYTGELFF.

The rearrangement joins TRBV27 to TRBJ2-1; 10 nucleotides line up with TRBD2. Germline trimming cut 7 bases from V and 5 bases from J; bases unmatched to any gene: 5. The CDR3 extends over 14 amino acids. CDR1 and CDR2 (germline): MNHEY, SMNVEV (reference sequence). The CDR3 here is CASTRLAGDNEQFF. Here the CDR3 DNA reads TGTGCCAGCACCCGGCTAGCGGGAGACAATGAGCAGTTCTTC.

The V and J genes are TRBV13 and TRBJ2-3, with 14 bases lining up with TRBD2. In germline, CDR1 is PRHDT, CDR2 FYEKMQ (reference sequence). Germline trimming cut 0 bases from V and 4 bases from J; bases unmatched to any gene: 6. The CDR3 length is 18 residues. CDR3 sequence: CASSLGTSGRAQPDTQYF. In nucleotides, the CDR3 is TGTGCCAGCAGCTTAGGGACTAGCGGGAGGGCCCAGCCAGATACGCAGTATTTT.

V usage is TRBV7-9 and J usage is TRBJ1-1; possible D gene TRBD1, 5 bases. The CDR3 extends over 14 amino acids. Trimming cost V 3 bases and J 6 bases, with 14 bases left between them. CDR1 and CDR2 from the germline V gene are SEHNR and FQNEAQ (reference sequence). The CDR3 nucleotides are TGTGCCAGCAGCTTCCCCCCAGGGCAAGCTGAAGCTTTCTTT. Protein: CASSFPPGQAEAFF.

V and J are TRBV5-1 and TRBJ2-5, with 9 bases identical to TRBD1. The ends lost 8 bases at V and 5 bases at J; junction bases unmatched: 7. The germline gives CDR1 SGHRS, CDR2 YFSETQ. CDR3 length: 13 residues. Written as DNA, the CDR3 is TGCGCCAGTTCACAGGGGGCGCGGGAGACCCAGTACTTC. It codes for CASSQGARETQYF.

V usage is TRBV7-2 and J usage is TRBJ1-4, with TRBD1 matching over 9 bases. CDR1 and CDR2 from the germline V gene are SGHTA and FQGNSA. There are 14 residues in the CDR3. Trimming removed 8 bases from V and 6 bases from J; junction bases left unmatched: 7. The CDR3 sequence is CASRARTGDEKLFF. CDR3 nucleotide sequence: TGTGCCAGCCGAGCGAGGACAGGGGATGAAAAACTGTTTTTT.

The gene calls are TRBV9 and TRBJ1-1, with TRBD1 identical over 10 bases. The ends lost 3 bases at V and 5 bases at J; junction bases unmatched: 7. Germline V gene sequence: CDR1 SGDLS, CDR2 YYNGEE. The CDR3 runs 15 residues. The CDR3 coding sequence is TGTGCCAGCAGCGACCGACAGGGGGCGCAGACTGAAGCTTTCTTT. As protein: CASSDRQGAQTEAFF.

CDR3 coding DNA: TGTGCCAGTACGTTCACGGGCCAAGAGACCCAGTACTTC. Translating it yields CASTFTGQETQYF. The chain joins TRBV7-8 to TRBJ2-5; D is ambiguous. This CDR3 comprises 13 residues. Between the trimmed V and J ends, which lost 9 bases and 1 base, there was a span of 12 bases. Germline CDR1 and CDR2: SGHVS and FQNEAQ.

The J gene is TRBJ2-4, the V gene TRBV12-3 or TRBV12-4; a weak D match, TRBD2 (5 bases). The CDR3 contains 12 residues. Trimming took off 6 bases at V and 7 bases at J, with 10 bases between the two ends. CDR3 DNA sequence: TGTGCCAGCAGCCAATCGGGGAACATTCAGTACTTC. This sequence encodes CASSQSGNIQYF.

This clone was seen only once. The chain carries TRBV7-2 and TRBJ2-7; TRBD1 matches 9 bases. Germline V CDR1 and CDR2: SGHTA, FQGNSA. The V and J ends lost 8 bases and 3 bases, in that order; junction bases with no gene match: 11. The CDR3 consists of 15 residues. The CDR3 nucleotides are TGTGCCAGCTCCCGGGACAGGGCAGGGGTCTACGAGCAGTACTTC. It specifies CASSRDRAGVYEQYF.

The CDR3 region has the DNA TGTGCCAGCAGCCGCGATACAGGGGGAACTCGGGAGACCCAGTACTTC. It codes for CASSRDTGGTRETQYF. This chain joins TRBV14 and TRBJ2-5; TRBD1 aligns across 8 bases. The CDR3 extends over 16 amino acids. The germline V gene encodes CDR1 SGHDN and CDR2 FVKESK. V lost 4 bases, J lost 5 bases, and 12 bases stayed unmatched.

The V call is TRBV5-6, the J call TRBJ2-7; a weak D match, TRBD2 (5 bases). The V and J ends lost 0 bases and 2 bases respectively, with 6 bases between them. In germline, CDR1 is SGHDT, CDR2 YYEEEE. This CDR3 region has 13 residues. DNA for the CDR3: TGTGCCAGCAGCTTGGACGGGACCTACGAGCAGTACTTC. Residues: CASSLDGTYEQYF.

In regard to this clone: Other DNA sequences in this sample translate to the same CDR3. The chain has TRBV11-2 and TRBJ2-1, with 10 nucleotides matching TRBD1. V dropped 2 bases and J dropped 8; count of bases not matched to a gene: 6. The CDR3 has 15 residues. CDR1 and CDR2 (germline): SGHAT, FQNNGV. The CDR3, as DNA: TGTGCCAGCAGCTTAACGACAGGGGGCGGGTATGAGCAGTTCTTC. Translated, it gives CASSLTTGGGYEQFF.

The chain recombines TRBV27 with TRBJ1-4, with D possibly being TRBD1 (5 bases). CDR1 and CDR2 from the germline V gene are MNHEY and SMNVEV (reference sequence). The CDR3 loop spans 13 amino acids. Trimming removed 6 bases from V and 4 bases from J, with 9 bases in between. The CDR3 DNA is TGTGCCAGCAGATCCGACAGTAATGAAAAACTGTTTTTT. Translated: CASRSDSNEKLFF. The whole variable domain, remainder taken from reference TRBV27 and TRBJ1-4, is EAQVTQNPRYLITVTGKKLTVTCSQNMNHEYMSWYRQDPGLGLRQIYYSMNVEVTDKGDVPEGYKVSRKEKRNFPLILESPSPNQTSLYFCASRSDSNEKLFFGSGTQLSVL.

This rearrangement joins TRBV28 to TRBJ1-4, with a possible D match to TRBD1 (6 bases). CDR3 length: 15 residues. Germline lookup yields CDR1 MDHEN and CDR2 SYDVKM. The V end was cut by 8 bases, the J end by 2 bases, with 15 bases between. The DNA for the CDR3 is TGTGCCAGCCGCGAGGGGGGGACGACTAATGAAAAACTGTTTTTT. Its protein is CASREGGTTNEKLFF.

As to this clone: A junction boundary mismatches the germline segment, possibly from a read error. The CDR3 nucleotides are TGTGCCAGCAGCCCGGACGGGACACTCCCTGCTATGGCCTTC. Translated, it gives CASSPDGTLPAMAF. The rearrangement joins TRBV7-3 to TRBJ1-2; D perhaps matches TRBD1 (6 bases). The CDR3 sequence is 14 residues long. The germline V gene encodes CDR1 SGHTA and CDR2 FQGTGA.

V is TRBV18 and J is TRBJ2-7; 8 nucleotides agree with TRBD1. Germline trimming cut 2 bases from V and 1 base from J; bases unmatched to any gene: 1. Germline CDR1 and CDR2: KGHSH and LQKENI. The CDR3 covers 14 residues. The CDR3 nucleotides read TGTGCCAGCTCACCAACAGGGGGGTCCTACGAGCAGTACTTC. This encodes CASSPTGGSYEQYF.

The chain employs TRBV3-1 (or the pseudogene TRBV3-2) and TRBJ1-2; D perhaps matches TRBD1 (6 bases). CDR3 length: 13 amino acids. The germline V gene has CDR1 LGHDT and CDR2 YNNKEL (reference sequence). V dropped 4 bases and J dropped 2 bases, with 8 bases sitting between them. The CDR3 region is CASSPDRNYGYTF. CDR3 bases: TGTGCCAGCAGCCCCGACAGGAACTATGGCTACACCTTC.